These 22 T cell receptor beta chains originate from one sample sequenced in a study of PD-1 blockade in classical Hodgkin lymphoma. No patient escaped relapse after autologous stem cell transplantation, and brentuximab vedotin exposure varied. Using immunoSEQ multiplex PCR, the repertoire was profiled, and TCRdb retains in-frame clones only, with some absent. The sample records approximately 46,000 clones, 73% being singletons. Here the sequenced sample was peripheral blood mononuclear cells (PBMCs), taken at baseline. Receptors originate from a human donor with classical Hodgkin lymphoma.

This chain uses TRBV7-8 with TRBJ1-1; TRBD1 might be the D (5 bases). CDR3 length equals 16 residues. Germline V gives CDR1 SGHVS, CDR2 FQNEAQ. V was trimmed by 3 bases and J by 1 base, leaving 15 bases between them. The CDR3: CASSLTAGLRNTEAFF. The CDR3 DNA reads as TGTGCCAGCAGCTTGACTGCGGGACTGAGGAACACTGAAGCTTTCTTT.

This sequence joins TRBV11-1 and TRBJ2-3; D perhaps matches TRBD2 (5 bases). The CDR3 is 15 amino acids. Germline V gene lookup returns CDR1 SGHAT and CDR2 FQDESV (reference sequence). V lost 4 bases and J 3 bases, leaving 14 bases between the germline ends. DNA for the CDR3: TGTGCCAGCAGCTCCGGAGAGGGCGGGACAGATACGCAGTATTTT. This encodes CASSSGEGGTDTQYF. The full variable domain, in which reference TRBV11-1 and TRBJ2-3 provide the parts outside the CDR3, is EAEVAQSPRYKITEKSQAVAFWCDPISGHATLYWYRQILGQGPELLVQFQDESVVDDSQLPKDRFSAERLKGVDSTLKIQPAELGDSAMYLCASSSGEGGTDTQYFGPGTRLTVL.

This clone has more than one count but fewer than ten. The gene calls are TRBV29-1 and TRBJ1-2; TRBD1 is a possible D gene (6 bases). The germline V and J ends were trimmed by 0 bases and 6 bases, with 11 bases remaining between them. CDR1 and CDR2 from the germline V gene are SQVTM and ANQGSEA. This CDR3 is 13 amino acids long. The CDR3 here is CSVEEVGGNGYTF. CDR3 nucleotide sequence: TGCAGCGTTGAAGAGGTAGGGGGGAATGGCTACACCTTC.

The rearrangement joins TRBV5-5 to TRBJ1-4, with 11 bases lining up with TRBD1. The germline gives CDR1 SGHKS, CDR2 YYEKEE (reference sequence). This CDR3 has 17 amino acids. V lost 4 bases to trimming and J lost 5 bases; unmatched junction nucleotides: 10. Here the CDR3 DNA reads TGTGCCAGCAGCCCGTATGGACAGGGGGCTTTGAATGAAAAACTGTTTTTT. This encodes CASSPYGQGALNEKLFF. The full variable domain, in which reference TRBV5-5 and TRBJ1-4 provide the parts outside the CDR3, is DAGVTQSPTHLIKTRGQQVTLRCSPISGHKSVSWYQQVLGQGPQFIFQYYEKEERGRGNFPDRFSARQFPNYSSELNVNALLLGDSALYLCASSPYGQGALNEKLFFGSGTQLSVL.

Written as DNA, the CDR3 is TGTGCCAGTAGTATCGGACAGCCGAGCTCCTACGAGCAGTACTTC. The encoded protein is CASSIGQPSSYEQYF. The chain joins TRBV19 to TRBJ2-7, with D tentatively TRBD1 (6 bases). The germline CDR1 and CDR2 sequences are LNHDA and SQIVND (reference sequence). Trimming pared 3 bases from V and 0 bases from J, leaving 12 bases between. This CDR3 has 15 residues.

This clone has a handful of counts. The chain joins TRBV4-1 to TRBJ2-7; TRBD1 matches 8 bases. CDR3 length: 15 residues. CDR1 and CDR2 (germline): MGHRA, YSYEKL. Trimming removed 3 bases from V and 2 bases from J; junction bases left unmatched: 6. The CDR3 DNA follows: TGCGCCAGCAGCCAGCCGGGACAGGCCCCCTACGAGCAGTACTTC. Translating gives CASSQPGQAPYEQYF.

This clone occurred a few times. The CDR3 nucleotides are TGTGCCAGCAGCTTAACCCCCAACTGGCCGTATGGCTACACCTTC. Translation: CASSLTPNWPYGYTF. The chain is built from TRBV7-3 and TRBJ1-2; D unresolved. The V gene lost 0 bases and the J gene lost 5 bases, with 13 bases spanning the gap. Germline V gene sequence: CDR1 SGHTA, CDR2 FQGTGA. The CDR3 runs to 15 residues.

This clone was recorded once. The chain has TRBV5-1 and TRBJ1-1; weak D call: TRBD1 (5 bases). This CDR3 has 14 residues. Deletions cut 4 bases from V and 1 base from J, with 11 bases between. CDR1 is SGHRS, CDR2 YFSETQ, per germline. CDR3 protein: CASSHQTANTEAFF. The CDR3 region has the DNA TGCGCCAGCAGCCACCAGACAGCGAACACTGAAGCTTTCTTT.

The chain combines TRBV7-9 with TRBJ2-7; D is unclear. This CDR3 is 18 amino acids long. With 1 base removed from V and 0 bases from J, the gap between germline ends came to 19 bases. The V gene's germline CDR1 is SEHNR and CDR2 FQNEAQ (reference sequence). The DNA of the CDR3 is TGTGCCAGCAGCTTAGGCCGTTATACGGGTCCCAGCTCCTACGAGCAGTACTTC. As protein: CASSLGRYTGPSSYEQYF.

Comment on this clone: One end of the junction varies from germline; a read error may be responsible. The genes are TRBV7-7 and TRBJ2-3, with 7 bases that match TRBD1. The germline V gene encodes CDR1 SSHAT and CDR2 FNYEAQ (reference sequence). The CDR3 length is 14 residues. CDR3 residues: CASSSGTATDTQYF. CDR3 bases: TGTGCTAGCAGCTCCGGGACAGCAACCGATACGCAGTATTTT.

V and J are TRBV5-1 and TRBJ1-2; D is unclear. Between the trimmed V and J ends, which lost 4 bases and 4 bases, there was a span of 8 bases. Germline CDR1 SGHRS, CDR2 YFSETQ. The CDR3 covers 12 residues. DNA of the CDR3: TGCGCCAGCAGCCCCGGTTTCTATGGCTACACCTTC. Translating gives CASSPGFYGYTF.

V usage is TRBV5-5 and J usage is TRBJ1-5, with TRBD1 as a possible D gene (6 bases). Trimming removed 4 bases from V and 7 bases from J, with 15 bases in between. The V gene's germline CDR1 is SGHKS and CDR2 YYEKEE (reference sequence). There are 14 residues in the CDR3. The CDR3 DNA reads as TGTGCCAGCAGCCCAGGACAGCTCGTCCAGCCCCAGCATTTT. Encoded protein: CASSPGQLVQPQHF.

This clone was found a few times. CDR3: CSVAVNSPLLVLSPSYEQYF. The CDR3 coding sequence is TGCAGCGTCGCTGTTAACAGTCCCCTATTAGTCCTATCCCCCTCCTACGAGCAGTACTTC. The chain has TRBV29-1 and TRBJ2-7; D call uncertain. Per germline, CDR1 SQVTM and CDR2 ANQGSEA. The CDR3 is 20 amino acids. Trimming stripped 6 bases from V and 0 bases from J, with 33 bases between.

The chain uses TRBV29-1 and TRBJ2-1; D may be TRBD1 (5 bases). The germline V and J ends were trimmed by 5 bases and 0 bases, with 11 bases remaining between them. This CDR3 spans 14 amino acids. From germline, CDR1 is SQVTM and CDR2 ANQGSEA. CDR3 residues: CSVWGASSYNEQFF. CDR3 DNA: TGCAGCGTTTGGGGCGCGAGCTCCTACAATGAGCAGTTCTTC.

The chain uses TRBV18 and TRBJ2-5; TRBD2 agrees at 7 bases. Per the germline V gene, CDR1 is KGHSH and CDR2 is LQKENI. This CDR3 contains 14 residues. The V and J ends lost 2 bases and 2 bases, in that order; junction bases with no gene match: 2. The CDR3 DNA is TGTGCCAGCTCACCAGGCGGGGGTCAAGAGACCCAGTACTTC. Translated, it gives CASSPGGGQETQYF.

The chain carries TRBV19 and TRBJ1-1; D gene ambiguous. Per germline, CDR1 LNHDA and CDR2 SQIVND (reference sequence). Trimming took 7 bases from V and 2 from J, leaving 23 bases between them. CDR3 length equals 17 residues. In DNA form, the CDR3 reads TGTGCCAGTACCCCGGACCTCGGGCTTTCCTTTAACACTGAAGCTTTCTTT. Residues: CASTPDLGLSFNTEAFF.

This clone has only a few counts. V usage is TRBV11-2 and J usage is TRBJ2-6; no clear D gene. The germline CDR1 and CDR2 sequences are SGHAT and FQNNGV. The CDR3 is 16 residues long. V was pared by 4 bases and J by 0 bases, with 10 bases between. CDR3 protein: CASSSQGTSGANVLTF. Here the CDR3 DNA reads TGTGCCAGCAGCTCGCAAGGAACCTCTGGGGCCAACGTCCTGACTTTC.

This clone was recorded a few times. Other DNA sequences in this sample translate to the same CDR3. V is TRBV5-1 and J is TRBJ2-7; D perhaps matches TRBD1 (6 bases). The CDR3 contains 14 residues. Trimming pared 0 bases from V and 1 base from J, leaving 8 bases between. The germline V gene has CDR1 SGHRS and CDR2 YFSETQ. In DNA, the CDR3 is TGCGCCAGCAGCTTGGAGGGACATTCCTACGAGCAGTACTTC. Protein: CASSLEGHSYEQYF. The variable domain in full, completed from reference TRBV5-1 and TRBJ2-7, reads KAGVTQTPRYLIKTRGQQVTLSCSPISGHRSVSWYQQTPGQGLQFLFEYFSETQRNKGNFPGRFSGRQFSNSRSEMNVSTLELGDSALYLCASSLEGHSYEQYFGPGTRLTVT.

V is TRBV11-1 and J is TRBJ1-1; 9 bases are a match to TRBD1. V lost 9 bases to trimming and J lost 5 bases; unmatched junction nucleotides: 10. Germline CDR1 is SGHAT and CDR2 is FQDESV (reference sequence). The CDR3 consists of 14 residues. The CDR3 DNA follows: TGTGCCAGTGCGATGACAGGGGGTAGGACTGAAGCTTTCTTT. Amino acids: CASAMTGGRTEAFF. The variable domain in full, with the rest retrieved from reference TRBV11-1 and TRBJ1-1, is EAEVAQSPRYKITEKSQAVAFWCDPISGHATLYWYRQILGQGPELLVQFQDESVVDDSQLPKDRFSAERLKGVDSTLKIQPAELGDSAMYLCASAMTGGRTEAFFGQGTRLTVV.

The chain combines TRBV5-1 with TRBJ2-7; 10 bases are shared with TRBD2. J was trimmed by 0 bases and V by 0 bases; bases with no gene match: 3. Germline V CDR1 and CDR2: SGHRS, YFSETQ. CDR3 length: 16 amino acids. The CDR3 DNA follows: TGCGCCAGCAGCTTGGTGGCTAGCGGGAGCTCCTACGAGCAGTACTTC. Its translation: CASSLVASGSSYEQYF.

CDR3 protein: CASSEEGTGIRRVHF. The CDR3 nucleotides are TGTGCCAGCAGTGAAGAGGGGACAGGGATCAGGCGGGTCCACTTT. This chain connects TRBV6-1 to TRBJ1-6, with 9 bases that match TRBD1. From germline, CDR1 is MNHNS and CDR2 SASEGT. Unmatched junction bases numbered 12, after V lost 1 base and J lost 17 bases. CDR3 length equals 15 residues.

The genes are TRBV6-1 and TRBJ2-7; a possible D gene is TRBD1 (5 bases). Trimming removed 7 bases from V and 2 bases from J, with 6 bases in between. The germline gives CDR1 MNHNS, CDR2 SASEGT. The length of the CDR3 is 11 residues. The CDR3 here is CASTGTYEQYF. The CDR3 nucleotides are TGTGCCAGCACAGGGACCTACGAGCAGTACTTC.